Listed below are T cell receptor beta chains from one sample, sequenced in a study of T cell changes during pregnancy in multiple sclerosis. Sequenced by immunoSEQ multiplex PCR; TCRdb stores in-frame clones only, minus some. The repertoire includes tens of thousands of clones, roughly 92% of them detected once, and 1.3% sits in the top ten. The specimen sequenced was peripheral blood. The receptors were gathered from a female donor with multiple sclerosis, enrolled in a pregnancy study. The CDR3 runs from the conserved cysteine through the conserved F or W. The D gene is left open where the match is weak. The size of a clone is reported for some rows only, either as once, few or many, or as a class for expanded clones.

medium-sized,TRBJ2-6,TRBV4-3,NA,CASSQADTSSGANVLTF,TGCGCCAGCAGCCAAGCCGACACCAGCTCTGGGGCCAACGTCCTGACTTTC
NA,TRBJ2-3,TRBV28,TRBD2,CASSFSGSGLEDTQYF,TGTGCCAGCAGTTTTAGCGGGAGTGGGTTGGAAGATACGCAGTATTTT
NA,TRBJ1-1,TRBV4-1,NA,CASSPGPVNTEAFF,TGCGCCAGCAGCCCGGGGCCCGTGAATACTGAAGCTTTCTTT
NA,TRBJ2-7,TRBV5-6,NA,CASSYFARARSYEQYF,TGTGCCAGCAGCTATTTCGCTAGGGCTCGCTCCTACGAGCAGTACTTC
few,TRBJ2-1,TRBV7-9,TRBD1,CASVGGAGSYNEQFF,TGTGCCAGCGTAGGGGGCGCGGGCTCCTACAATGAGCAGTTCTTC
once,TRBJ1-5,TRBV4-1,NA,CASSQDSPGPNQPQHF,TGCGCCAGCAGCCAAGACAGTCCCGGGCCCAATCAGCCCCAGCATTTT
NA,TRBJ2-1,TRBV10-3,NA,CAISESGRNNEQFF,TGTGCCATCAGTGAGTCAGGGAGGAACAATGAGCAGTTCTTC
NA,TRBJ1-1,TRBV2,TRBD1,CASLDRGSGEAFF,TGTGCCAGCCTGGACAGGGGGAGTGGAGAAGCTTTCTTT
NA,TRBJ1-5,TRBV18,NA,CASSPFAGSKSNQPQHF,TGTGCCAGCTCACCGTTTGCAGGGTCGAAAAGCAATCAGCCCCAGCATTTT
NA,TRBJ2-1,TRBV9,NA,CASSDLDEQFF,TGTGCCAGCAGCGATCTTGATGAGCAGTTCTTC
NA,TRBJ2-1,TRBV18,TRBD2,CASSPVFGTSGSFNEQFF,TGTGCCAGCTCACCGGTCTTTGGGACTAGCGGGAGTTTTAATGAGCAGTTCTTC
NA,TRBJ1-4,TRBV2,NA,CASSVDSQEKLFF,TGTGCCAGCAGTGTGGACTCCCAAGAAAAACTGTTTTTT
NA,TRBJ2-7,TRBV18,NA,CASSPPAAYEQYF,TGTGCCAGCTCACCACCCGCAGCCTACGAGCAGTACTTC
NA,TRBJ1-4,TRBV13,NA,CASSLRTGLNEKLFF,TGTGCCAGCAGCCTCCGGACTGGCCTTAATGAAAAACTGTTTTTT
NA,TRBJ2-2,TRBV6-6,NA,CASSSLGSAGELFF,TGTGCCAGCAGTTCACTAGGATCTGCCGGGGAGCTGTTTTTT
NA,TRBJ2-7,TRBV7-2,TRBD1,CASSLSFGQDVSYEQYF,TGTGCCAGCAGCTTAAGTTTCGGACAGGACGTCTCCTACGAGCAGTACTTC
NA,TRBJ2-1,TRBV27,NA,CASSFVGWGDNEQFF,TGTGCCAGCAGTTTTGTGGGGTGGGGGGACAATGAGCAGTTCTTC
NA,TRBJ2-7,TRBV23-1,TRBD1,CASRTGIHEQYF,TGCGCCAGCAGGACAGGGATCCACGAGCAGTACTTC
NA,TRBJ1-1,TRBV28,NA,CASRNRPEIKNTEAFF,TGTGCCAGCAGAAACAGGCCAGAGATAAAGAACACTGAAGCTTTCTTT
NA,TRBJ2-2,TRBV5-1,NA,CASSLVGEGGGWIGELFF,TGCGCCAGCAGCTTGGTTGGAGAGGGAGGGGGTTGGATCGGGGAGCTGTTTTTT
NA,TRBJ1-4,TRBV28,NA,CASRSPGAGEKLFF,TGTGCCAGCAGATCCCCAGGGGCTGGTGAAAAACTGTTTTTT
NA,TRBJ2-7,TRBV5-1,TRBD1,CASSSTGGPYEQYF,TGCGCCAGCAGCTCCACAGGGGGGCCCTACGAGCAGTACTTC
NA,TRBJ1-5,TRBV5-6,NA,CARREGNQPQHF,TGTGCCAGGAGGGAGGGAAATCAGCCCCAGCATTTT
NA,TRBJ2-1,TRBV6-6,NA,CASSPASGVEQFF,TGTGCCAGCAGTCCGGCGAGCGGAGTTGAGCAGTTCTTC
NA,TRBJ1-1,TRBV7-9,NA,CASSPNSLEAFF,TGTGCCAGCAGCCCCAACAGCCTGGAAGCTTTCTTT
NA,TRBJ2-3,TRBV5-1,NA,CASSGGMGDTQYF,TGCGCCAGCAGCGGTGGGATGGGAGATACGCAGTATTTT
NA,TRBJ1-1,TRBV5-1,NA,CASSSTASNTEAFF,TGCGCCAGCAGTTCCACAGCTTCTAACACTGAAGCTTTCTTT
NA,TRBJ2-7,TRBV27,NA,CASSLKHEQYF,TGTGCCAGCAGTTTAAAACACGAGCAGTACTTC
NA,TRBJ1-6,TRBV5-1,NA,CASSPGEILGNSPLHF,TGCGCCAGCAGCCCCGGGGAGATTCTAGGGAATTCACCCCTCCACTTT
NA,TRBJ2-1,TRBV6-1,NA,CASSERYGDEQFF,TGTGCCAGCAGTGAGCGGTATGGGGATGAGCAGTTCTTC
NA,TRBJ1-2,TRBV5-1,NA,CASSQRTDNYGYTF,TGCGCCAGCAGCCAAAGGACCGATAACTATGGCTACACCTTC
NA,TRBJ1-2,TRBV27,TRBD1,CASRPGQGLGYTF,TGTGCCAGCAGGCCGGGACAGGGATTGGGCTACACCTTC
NA,TRBJ2-3,TRBV27,TRBD1,CASSSVGQGTDTQYF,TGTGCCAGCAGTTCAGTAGGACAGGGAACAGATACGCAGTATTTT
once,TRBJ2-3,TRBV7-9,NA,CASSHTNRRRTDTQYF,TGTGCCAGCAGCCATACCAACAGGAGACGCACAGATACGCAGTATTTT
once,TRBJ1-1,TRBV30,TRBD1,CAWSALTRGNGEAFF,TGTGCCTGGAGTGCCCTCACCAGGGGGAATGGTGAAGCTTTCTTT
NA,TRBJ2-5,TRBV5-6,TRBD2,CASSPTSGEQETQYF,TGTGCCAGCAGCCCTACTAGCGGGGAACAAGAGACCCAGTACTTC
NA,TRBJ2-5,TRBV4-3,TRBD2,CASSQASGGSDETQYF,TGCGCCAGCAGCCAAGCCTCCGGGGGGAGTGATGAGACCCAGTACTTC
NA,TRBJ2-7,TRBV27,NA,CASSQTGTYEQYF,TGTGCCAGCAGTCAAACAGGTACCTACGAGCAGTACTTC
NA,TRBJ1-2,TRBV19,NA,CASKGGAYNYGYTF,TGTGCCAGTAAAGGGGGGGCATACAACTATGGCTACACCTTC
NA,TRBJ2-7,TRBV5-4,NA,CASSLLDYEQYF,TGTGCCAGCAGCTTGTTGGATTACGAGCAGTACTTC
once,TRBJ2-1,TRBV2,NA,CASSEEGLGGAEQFF,TGTGCCAGCAGTGAAGAGGGCCTGGGGGGCGCTGAGCAGTTCTTC
NA,TRBJ2-5,TRBV29-1,TRBD2,CSVEGGTHWTQYF,TGCAGCGTTGAGGGGGGGACCCACTGGACCCAGTACTTC
NA,TRBJ1-5,TRBV25-1,TRBD1,CASKLPGQSLYSNQPQHF,TGTGCCAGCAAACTGCCGGGACAGTCTCTATATAGCAATCAGCCCCAGCATTTT
NA,TRBJ2-3,TRBV14,NA,CASSQDGPPTDTQYF,TGTGCCAGCAGCCAAGATGGACCTCCCACAGATACGCAGTATTTT
NA,TRBJ1-4,TRBV28,NA,CASCRGGEGEKLFF,TGTGCCAGCTGCCGAGGGGGGGAGGGAGAAAAACTGTTTTTT